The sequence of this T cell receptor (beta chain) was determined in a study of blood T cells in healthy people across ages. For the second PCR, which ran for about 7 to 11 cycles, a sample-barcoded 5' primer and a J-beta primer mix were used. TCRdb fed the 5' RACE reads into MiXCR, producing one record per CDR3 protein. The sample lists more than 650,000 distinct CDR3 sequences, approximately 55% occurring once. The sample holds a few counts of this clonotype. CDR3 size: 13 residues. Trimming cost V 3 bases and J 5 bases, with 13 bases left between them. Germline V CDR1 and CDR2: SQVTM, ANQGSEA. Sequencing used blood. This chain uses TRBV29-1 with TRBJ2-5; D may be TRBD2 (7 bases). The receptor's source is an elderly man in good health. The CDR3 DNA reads TGCAGCGTTGAGGAGGGGGGGGCTGAGACCCAGTACTTC. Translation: CSVEEGGAETQYF.